This T cell receptor beta chain was profiled in a study of OX40 agonist ivuxolimab in advanced cancers. Notes on the study in general: Partial responders treated at 0.1-3.0 mg/kg exhibited clonal expansion among the lowest measured. The authors did not determine the antigen specificity of the expanded peripheral T cells.

The CDR3 loop spans 13 amino acids. CDR1 and CDR2 (germline): WNHNN, SYGVQD (reference sequence). V shed 3 bases, J shed 11 bases, and the junction held 5 bases outside the gene matches. The table came from immunoSEQ multiplex PCR; TCRdb's copy has only in-frame clones and leaves some out. Among around 30,000 clones listed, 82% were seen once. A note on this clone: Its antigen is still unknown.

The genes are TRBV10-1 and TRBJ2-5; TRBD1 matches at 11 bases. This TCR came from an adult with an advanced solid tumor such as melanoma, head and neck, liver or kidney cancer. Sequences were derived from CD4+ or CD8+ T cells sorted from blood, sampled in a trial of the OX40 agonist ivuxolimab. In DNA, the CDR3 is TGCGCCAGCAGTGATGGACAGGGGGCAGAGCAGTACTTC. This sequence encodes CASSDGQGAEQYF.